This T cell receptor (beta chain) was documented in a study of T cells in Graves' hyperthyroidism and ophthalmopathy. The sample holds many counts of this clonotype. Germline CDR1 and CDR2: SGHRS and YFSETQ. This CDR3 contains 13 residues. V lost 4 bases and J lost 4, with 11 bases in between. Regions amplified from RNA transcripts were the TCR beta CDR3 regions. The study used the HTBI primer set for a first-round RT-PCR of the TCR CDR3. TCRdb re-called the multiplex PCR reads with MiXCR, one entry per CDR3 protein. Among about 98,000 distinct CDR3 sequences listed, about 40% were seen once. The sample comprised peripheral blood or thyroid tissue (not recorded which). The rearrangement uses TRBV5-1 and TRBJ1-1; D is unclear. The receptor's source is a woman in her 30s with Graves' hyperthyroidism. The CDR3 sequence: CASSREGITEAFF. CDR3 DNA sequence: TGCGCCAGCAGCCGGGAAGGGATCACTGAAGCTTTCTTT.